The entry below describes one T cell receptor beta chain. This CDR3 contains 11 residues. From germline, CDR1 is GTSNPN and CDR2 SVGIG (reference sequence). The germline V and J ends were trimmed by 6 bases and 8 bases, with 13 bases remaining between them. The entry originates in a study of blood T cell repertoires in COVID-19. Study-wide background: T cells, B-cell-depleted T cells, or PBMCs provided the cDNA or gDNA that served as material.

TCRdb's table, derived via immunoSEQ multiplex PCR, lists solely in-frame clones and lacks some. The sample carries a few hundred thousand clones, about 90% recorded once. The rearrangement joins TRBV30 to TRBJ1-2; the D gene is possibly TRBD1 (5 bases). Sequencing was carried out using peripheral blood. This clonotype originated in a woman in her thirties or forties with COVID-19, enrolled during active disease. The CDR3 reads CACPRGLGYTF. In nucleotides, the CDR3 is TGTGCCTGCCCTAGGGGATTAGGCTACACCTTC.